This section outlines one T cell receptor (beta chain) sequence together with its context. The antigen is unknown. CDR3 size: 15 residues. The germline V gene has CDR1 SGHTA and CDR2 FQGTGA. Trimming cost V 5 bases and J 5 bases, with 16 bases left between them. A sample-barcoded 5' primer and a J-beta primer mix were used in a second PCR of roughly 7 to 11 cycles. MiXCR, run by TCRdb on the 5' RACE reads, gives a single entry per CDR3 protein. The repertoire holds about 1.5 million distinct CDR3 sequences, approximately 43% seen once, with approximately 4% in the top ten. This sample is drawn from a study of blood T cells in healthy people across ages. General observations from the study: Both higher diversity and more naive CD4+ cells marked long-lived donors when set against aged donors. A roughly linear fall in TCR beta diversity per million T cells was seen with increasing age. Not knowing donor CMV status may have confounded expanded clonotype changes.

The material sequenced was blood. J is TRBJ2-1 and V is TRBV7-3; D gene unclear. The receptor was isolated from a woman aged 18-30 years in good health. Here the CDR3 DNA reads TGTGCCAGCAGCCTTGCGGTCTACGATGACAATGAGCAGTTCTTC. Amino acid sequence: CASSLAVYDDNEQFF. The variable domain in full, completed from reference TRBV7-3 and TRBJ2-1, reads GAGVSQTPSNKVTEKGKYVELRCDPISGHTALYWYRQSLGQGPEFLIYFQGTGAADDSGLPNDRFFAVRPEGSVSTLKIQRTERGDSAVYLCASSLAVYDDNEQFFGPGTRLTVL.